The rows below give T cell receptor beta chains drawn from one sample of a study of T-cell reconstitution after alpha-beta-depleted transplantation in children. TCRdb recomputed calls from the PCR reads with MiXCR, one row per CDR3 protein. The repertoire holds some 80,000 distinct CDR3 sequences, with 18% as singletons. Sequencing was performed on PBMCs, mostly from graft donor cells, taken 360 days after TCRalphabeta/CD19-depleted stem cell transplant. The receptors derive from a male patient aged 2-15 years who had a stem cell transplant for acute lymphoblastic leukemia, so the T cells may come from the graft donor. CDR3s include the opening cysteine and the closing phenylalanine or tryptophan. Each record gives: J gene, CDR3 length, clone size, D gene, V gene, CDR3 DNA, CDR3 protein. The D gene is left open where the match is weak. Expanded clones get a size class; other rows say once, few or many, or leave the size out.

J gene: TRBJ2-3; CDR3 length: 15; clone size: few; D gene: TRBD2; V gene: TRBV18; CDR3 DNA: TGTGCCAGCTCACACGGAGCGGGACCCACAGATACGCAGTATTTT; CDR3 protein: CASSHGAGPTDTQYF
J gene: TRBJ1-1; CDR3 length: 12; clone size: many; D gene: -; V gene: TRBV29-1; CDR3 DNA: TGCAGCGTTGTCGGCAGGGTGACTGAAGCTTTCTTT; CDR3 protein: CSVVGRVTEAFF
J gene: TRBJ2-7; CDR3 length: 16; clone size: -; D gene: -; V gene: TRBV27; CDR3 DNA: TGTCCCAGCAGTTTATCGGCAGCAGGGGCGGGATACGAGCAGTACTTC; CDR3 protein: CPSSLSAAGAGYEQYF
J gene: TRBJ1-2; CDR3 length: 15; clone size: -; D gene: -; V gene: TRBV27; CDR3 DNA: TGTGCCAGCAGTTTCCGGACCGGGACCGCGATGGGCTACACCTTC; CDR3 protein: CASSFRTGTAMGYTF
J gene: TRBJ1-5; CDR3 length: 14; clone size: -; D gene: TRBD1; V gene: TRBV6-5; CDR3 DNA: TGTGCCAGCAGCGGGGACAGGGCGTTCGAGCCCCAGCATTTT; CDR3 protein: CASSGDRAFEPQHF
J gene: TRBJ2-2; CDR3 length: 17; clone size: few; D gene: TRBD2; V gene: TRBV4-1; CDR3 DNA: TGCGCCAGCAGCCAAGGGGGACTAGCGGGGGTTACCGGGGAGCTGTTTTTT; CDR3 protein: CASSQGGLAGVTGELFF
J gene: TRBJ2-5; CDR3 length: 13; clone size: -; D gene: -; V gene: TRBV5-6; CDR3 DNA: TGTGCCAGCAGCCCCGAGTACCAAGAGACCCAGTACTTC; CDR3 protein: CASSPEYQETQYF
J gene: TRBJ1-1; CDR3 length: 14; clone size: -; D gene: TRBD1; V gene: TRBV9; CDR3 DNA: TGTGCCAGCAGCGTACGTGGACAGGACTCTGAAGCTTTCTTT; CDR3 protein: CASSVRGQDSEAFF
J gene: TRBJ1-1; CDR3 length: 11; clone size: -; D gene: TRBD1; V gene: TRBV29-1; CDR3 DNA: TGCAGCGTCCAGGGGGACACTGAAGCTTTCTTT; CDR3 protein: CSVQGDTEAFF
J gene: TRBJ2-5; CDR3 length: 15; clone size: many; D gene: TRBD2; V gene: TRBV9; CDR3 DNA: TGTGCCAGCAGCAAAACGACTAGCAGCCAAGAGACCCAGTACTTC; CDR3 protein: CASSKTTSSQETQYF
J gene: TRBJ1-5; CDR3 length: 15; clone size: -; D gene: TRBD1; V gene: TRBV19; CDR3 DNA: TGTGCCAGTAGTAGCTCGACAGGGCGGGAACAGCCCCAGCATTTT; CDR3 protein: CASSSSTGREQPQHF
J gene: TRBJ2-1; CDR3 length: 13; clone size: -; D gene: TRBD2; V gene: TRBV12-3/TRBV12-4; CDR3 DNA: TGTGCCACCCTCAGCGGGAGATACAATGAGCAGTTCTTC; CDR3 protein: CATLSGRYNEQFF
J gene: TRBJ2-1; CDR3 length: 16; clone size: many; D gene: TRBD2; V gene: TRBV2; CDR3 DNA: TGTGCCAGCAGTGCCTCCGGGACTAGCTTTAACAATGAGCAGTTCTTC; CDR3 protein: CASSASGTSFNNEQFF
J gene: TRBJ2-1; CDR3 length: 17; clone size: few; D gene: TRBD2; V gene: TRBV9; CDR3 DNA: TGTGCCAGCAGCGTAGAAATAGCGGGAGACCTTAGGGCTGAGCAGTTCTTC; CDR3 protein: CASSVEIAGDLRAEQFF
J gene: TRBJ2-1; CDR3 length: 15; clone size: -; D gene: TRBD2; V gene: TRBV10-3; CDR3 DNA: TGTGCCATCAGTCGGGCGGGGGGTTACTACAATGAGCAGTTCTTC; CDR3 protein: CAISRAGGYYNEQFF
J gene: TRBJ2-2; CDR3 length: 14; clone size: few; D gene: -; V gene: TRBV6-5; CDR3 DNA: TGTGCCAGCACAACCGGGCTGAACACCGGGGAGCTGTTTTTT; CDR3 protein: CASTTGLNTGELFF
J gene: TRBJ1-1; CDR3 length: 12; clone size: few; D gene: TRBD1; V gene: TRBV29-1; CDR3 DNA: TGCAGCGCCTCGACAGGGCGGACTGAAGCTTTCTTT; CDR3 protein: CSASTGRTEAFF